This is a list of T cell receptor beta chains from one sample in a study of post-analysis software for immune sequencing data. TCRdb processed the PCR reads anew with MiXCR; each CDR3 protein has one entry. The data contain 150,000 to 200,000 distinct CDR3 sequences, 30% of them singletons. The sample consisted of blood. The receptors here all came from a girl between 10 and 17 years old with multiple sclerosis. Both conserved end residues are part of each CDR3. Each record gives: J gene, V gene, clone size, D gene, CDR3 DNA, CDR3 protein. A D gene is named only where the DNA matches it firmly. Some rows have no size entry. The others give once, few or many, or a class for an expanded clone.

J: TRBJ2-5; V: TRBV27; size: many; D: -; DNA: TGTGCCAGCAGTTTCGGCCGATACGTCCAAGAGACCCAGTACTTC; CDR3: CASSFGRYVQETQYF
J: TRBJ2-7; V: TRBV6-5; size: -; D: TRBD2; DNA: TGTGCCAGCAGTTTTCAAAGCGGGAGTTACGAGCAGTACTTC; CDR3: CASSFQSGSYEQYF
J: TRBJ2-5; V: TRBV5-1; size: few; D: -; DNA: TGCGCCAGCAGCTTGTATAGCGGAGAAGAGACCCAGTACTTC; CDR3: CASSLYSGEETQYF
J: TRBJ1-1; V: TRBV29-1; size: -; D: -; DNA: TGCAGCGTAGCACGGGTGAACACTGAAGCTTTCTTT; CDR3: CSVARVNTEAFF
J: TRBJ1-5; V: TRBV20-1; size: few; D: -; DNA: TGCAGTGCTAGACAAAGAGCTTGGAGCAATCAGCCCCAGCATTTT; CDR3: CSARQRAWSNQPQHF
J: TRBJ1-2; V: TRBV12-3/TRBV12-4; size: -; D: -; DNA: TGTGCCAGCAGTTCCTCGGGGGCCTACTATGGCTACACCTTC; CDR3: CASSSSGAYYGYTF
J: TRBJ2-4; V: TRBV18; size: -; D: TRBD1; DNA: TGTGCCAGCTCACCACTAGACAGGGGGCGCGGGGCCAAAAACATTCAGTACTTC; CDR3: CASSPLDRGRGAKNIQYF
J: TRBJ2-1; V: TRBV5-1; size: many; D: TRBD2; DNA: TGCGCCAGCAGCTTGGCTAGCGGAAGAAATGCCTACAATGAGCAGTTCTTC; CDR3: CASSLASGRNAYNEQFF
J: TRBJ1-1; V: TRBV14; size: once; D: -; DNA: TGTGCCAGCAGCCAGCAGGGGTGGGGCACTGAAGCTTTCTTT; CDR3: CASSQQGWGTEAFF
J: TRBJ2-5; V: TRBV3-1; size: many; D: -; DNA: TGTGCCAGCAGCCCGAGGGTAGGGGAGCAGTACTTC; CDR3: CASSPRVGEQYF
J: TRBJ2-7; V: TRBV12-3/TRBV12-4; size: -; D: -; DNA: TGTGCCAGCAGTTTGGGAGTGGGGTCCGCCGAGCAGTACTTC; CDR3: CASSLGVGSAEQYF
J: TRBJ1-1; V: TRBV29-1; size: -; D: TRBD1; DNA: TGCAGCGTGGGAGACAGGGGCGCTTTCTTT; CDR3: CSVGDRGAFF
J: TRBJ2-5; V: TRBV19; size: -; D: TRBD2; DNA: TGTGCCAGTAGTAACCCTGGACTAGCGGGAGAGATTACCCAGTACTTC; CDR3: CASSNPGLAGEITQYF